One and the same sample provided the 20 T cell receptor beta chains below, sequenced in a study of shared clonotypes between healthy human individuals. Profiled with immunoSEQ multiplex PCR; TCRdb holds only in-frame clones, not every one. The sample gives 2.3 million or so clones, over 90% of which show up once; 0.39% is in the top ten. Sequences were obtained from naive CD4+ T cells from PBMCs. Subset here: CD45RA+ positively selected. The receptors derive from a man in his late teens or twenties in good health. Some clones in this sample may be carry-over from other donors' samples.

The chain links TRBV6-5 to TRBJ1-1, with 9 bases lining up with TRBD1. Germline CDR1 MNHEY, CDR2 SVGAGI. V lost 6 bases, J lost 2 bases, and 7 bases stayed unmatched. The CDR3 is 15 residues long. CDR3: CASRLLGQGNTEAFF. The CDR3 DNA reads as TGTGCCAGCAGACTCTTGGGACAGGGTAACACTGAAGCTTTCTTT.

The gene calls are TRBV19 and TRBJ1-5; D gene ambiguous. Trimming pared 5 bases from V and 0 bases from J, leaving 11 bases between. This CDR3 has 15 residues. Germline V CDR1 and CDR2: LNHDA, SQIVND (reference sequence). The CDR3 nucleotides are TGTGCCAGTAGTGGAACGGGTGGTAGCAATCAGCCCCAGCATTTT. Amino acids: CASSGTGGSNQPQHF.

The chain recombines TRBV7-2 with TRBJ1-2; D remains ambiguous. Looked up from germline, CDR1 is SGHTA and CDR2 is FQGNSA. The ends were cut back, 4 bases at V and 7 bases at J, with 7 bases in the middle. The CDR3 is made up of 11 amino acids. The CDR3 nucleotides are TGTGCCAGCAGCTCCCGCACTGGCTACACCTTC. This sequence encodes CASSSRTGYTF.

The chain combines TRBV4-2 with TRBJ2-5; D may match TRBD1 or TRBD2 (5 bases each). V was pared by 1 base and J by 5 bases, with 14 bases between. This CDR3 has 15 residues. Germline-derived CDR1 and CDR2 are LGHNA and YNFKEQ. The CDR3 coding sequence is TGTGCCAGCAGCCAAGGCTACGGGACGTCGGAGACCCAGTACTTC. It is translated as CASSQGYGTSETQYF.

V gene TRBV12-5 combines with J gene TRBJ2-2; no clear D gene. Trimming removed 2 bases at V and 6 bases at J, with 4 bases between. This CDR3 is 12 amino acids long. The germline CDR1 and CDR2 sequences are LGHNT and FRNRAP. The CDR3 sequence: CASGLSPGELFF. CDR3 nucleotide sequence: TGTGCTAGTGGTTTGTCCCCCGGGGAGCTGTTTTTT.

This sequence joins TRBV10-3 and TRBJ1-2; 9 bases agree with TRBD1. Germline assignment: CDR1 ENHRY and CDR2 SYGVKD. The CDR3 sequence is 14 residues long. V lost 5 bases to trimming and J lost 5 bases; unmatched junction nucleotides: 6. For the CDR3, the DNA is TGTGCCATCAGTCGGACAGGGGATCTTTATGGCTACACCTTC. Translation gives CAISRTGDLYGYTF.

V and J are TRBV6-1 and TRBJ1-1; TRBD1 is a possible D gene (6 bases). Per the germline V gene, CDR1 is MNHNS and CDR2 is SASEGT. Between the trimmed V and J ends, which lost 6 bases and 2 bases, there was a span of 10 bases. This CDR3 contains 13 residues. The DNA for the CDR3 is TGTGCCAGCAGGTTGACAGGAAACACTGAAGCTTTCTTT. Translated, it gives CASRLTGNTEAFF.

This chain links TRBV19 with TRBJ1-1; tentative D call: TRBD1 (5 bases). Trimming left V 4 bases short and J 11 bases short, with 23 bases between. This CDR3 is 15 amino acids long. From germline, CDR1 is LNHDA and CDR2 SQIVND (reference sequence). The CDR3, as DNA: TGTGCCAGTAGTACCGGGGCCGCACGGACTTTTGGGGCTTTCTTT. Translating it yields CASSTGAARTFGAFF.

The chain recombines TRBV27 with TRBJ2-3; TRBD2 is a possible D gene (6 bases). V dropped 6 bases and J dropped 2 bases, with 18 bases sitting between them. From germline, CDR1 is MNHEY and CDR2 SMNVEV (reference sequence). The CDR3 contains 16 residues. The CDR3 here is CASSLTPGLNTDTQYF. The CDR3 DNA follows: TGTGCCAGCAGCCTAACTCCGGGACTTAACACAGATACGCAGTATTTT.

This chain uses TRBV19 with TRBJ1-2; TRBD1 matches 8 bases. Germline trimming cut 9 bases from V and 4 bases from J; bases unmatched to any gene: 7. There are 13 residues in the CDR3. Per germline, CDR1 LNHDA and CDR2 SQIVND (reference sequence). The CDR3 coding sequence is TGTGCCAGCTTTGCGGACAGGGTCTATGGCTACACCTTC. It yields the protein CASFADRVYGYTF.

The chain uses TRBV28 and TRBJ2-3, with 12 bases matching TRBD2. The CDR3 runs to 15 residues. The trim removed 5 bases at V and 4 bases at J, leaving 4 bases unmatched. Germline values: CDR1 MDHEN, CDR2 SYDVKM. Written as DNA, the CDR3 is TGTGCCAGCAGTGACCTAGCGGGGGGGGCAGATACGCAGTATTTT. Protein product: CASSDLAGGADTQYF. Together with reference TRBV28 and TRBJ2-3, the CDR3 gives the full variable domain: DVKVTQSSRYLVKRTGEKVFLECVQDMDHENMFWYRQDPGLGLRLIYFSYDVKMKEKGDIPEGYSVSREKKERFSLILESASTNQTSMYLCASSDLAGGADTQYFGPGTRLTVL.

The V call is TRBV20-1, the J call TRBJ2-5; tentative D call: TRBD2 (6 bases). Looked up from germline, CDR1 is DFQATT and CDR2 is SNEGSKA (reference sequence). The CDR3 contains 11 residues. The CDR3 nucleotides are TGCAGCCCTCGGGAGCGGGAGACCCAGTACTTC. Protein sequence: CSPRERETQYF.

The J gene is TRBJ1-6, the V gene TRBV28; D remains unclear. V was cut by 6 bases and J by 5 bases, with 5 bases left in between. The CDR3 contains 12 residues. Germline CDR1 is MDHEN and CDR2 is SYDVKM. CDR3 in DNA: TGTGCCAGCAGGCCGAATAATTCACCCCTCCACTTT. Protein: CASRPNNSPLHF.

This rearrangement joins TRBV9 to TRBJ1-3, with D hard to call. V lost 0 bases to trimming and J lost 0 bases, with 16 bases between them. The CDR3 totals 18 residues. The V gene's germline CDR1 is SGDLS and CDR2 YYNGEE. CDR3: CASSVVDSPGRSGNTIYF. CDR3 DNA sequence: TGTGCCAGCAGCGTAGTAGATAGTCCAGGTCGCTCTGGAAACACCATATATTTT.

The chain combines TRBV18 with TRBJ2-7; D may be TRBD2 (5 bases). Looked up from germline, CDR1 is KGHSH and CDR2 is LQKENI. The CDR3 has 14 amino acids. The ends were cut back, 2 bases at V and 2 bases at J, with 10 bases in the middle. DNA of the CDR3: TGTGCCAGCTCACCAACGACTACCACCTACGAGCAGTACTTC. Translation gives CASSPTTTTYEQYF.

The chain couples TRBV30 to TRBJ2-7; a weak D match, TRBD2 (5 bases). From germline, CDR1 is GTSNPN and CDR2 SVGIG (reference sequence). Trimming removed 3 bases from V and 5 bases from J, with 8 bases in between. CDR3 size: 11 residues. The chain's CDR3 is CAWRTTDEQYF. DNA of the CDR3: TGTGCCTGGAGGACTACAGACGAGCAGTACTTC.

The rearrangement links TRBV19 to TRBJ1-5; D ambiguous. Germline assignment: CDR1 LNHDA and CDR2 SQIVND (reference sequence). The CDR3 has 12 amino acids. Trimming stripped 11 bases from V and 3 bases from J, with 11 bases between. The CDR3: CAVAGTNQPQHF. DNA for the CDR3: TGTGCCGTAGCAGGTACCAATCAGCCCCAGCATTTT.

The V gene is TRBV20-1, the J gene TRBJ2-5, with D uncertain. V lost 3 bases to trimming and J lost 13 bases, with 12 bases between them. The CDR3 runs 10 residues. Germline V CDR1 and CDR2: DFQATT, SNEGSKA (reference sequence). CDR3 bases: TGCAGTGCTAGTTTCCCAACACCGTACTTC. It yields the protein CSASFPTPYF.

J is TRBJ2-7 and V is TRBV5-1, with no clear D. CDR1 and CDR2 (germline): SGHRS, YFSETQ. Deletions cut 0 bases from V and 1 base from J, with 14 bases between. The length of the CDR3 is 16 residues. CDR3 residues: CASSLVLHANSYEQYF. CDR3 coding DNA: TGCGCCAGCAGCTTGGTCCTCCACGCTAATTCCTACGAGCAGTACTTC.

The rearrangement joins TRBV18 to TRBJ1-4; 7 nucleotides match TRBD1. With 2 bases clipped from V and 8 bases from J, the junction kept 5 bases outside the gene matches. Germline values: CDR1 KGHSH, CDR2 LQKENI. CDR3 length: 14 residues. The CDR3 nucleotides read TGTGCCAGCTCACCATACAGGGGCATGGAAAAACTGTTTTTT. It encodes CASSPYRGMEKLFF.